These 20 T cell receptor beta chains came from one sample sequenced in a study of blood T cell repertoires in COVID-19. The repertoire was sequenced with immunoSEQ multiplex PCR; TCRdb's copy has only in-frame clones and lacks some. The sample has a few hundred thousand clones; roughly 88% are singletons. Sequencing was performed on peripheral blood. The receptors come from a human donor with COVID-19, enrolled during active disease. The donor label of this sample is uncertain.

This chain uses TRBV28 with TRBJ2-5, with D perhaps TRBD2 (6 bases). The CDR3 loop spans 13 amino acids. Germline CDR1 MDHEN, CDR2 SYDVKM. V lost 6 bases and J 4 bases, leaving 12 bases between the germline ends. The CDR3 loop reads CASRPTSRETQYF. The CDR3 DNA reads as TGTGCCAGCAGGCCGACTAGTCGAGAGACCCAGTACTTC. The entire variable domain, with the rest obtained from reference TRBV28 and TRBJ2-5, is as follows: DVKVTQSSRYLVKRTGEKVFLECVQDMDHENMFWYRQDPGLGLRLIYFSYDVKMKEKGDIPEGYSVSREKKERFSLILESASTNQTSMYLCASRPTSRETQYFGPGTRLLVL.

This chain connects TRBV15 to TRBJ1-1; D possibly corresponds to TRBD1 (6 bases). The V end lost 4 bases, the J end lost 1 base, and 10 bases lay between the germline ends. The CDR3 consists of 14 residues. Germline assignment: CDR1 LNHNV and CDR2 YYDKDF (reference sequence). The CDR3 bases are TGTGCCACCAGCATATCCAGGGGGAACACTGAAGCTTTCTTT. Translating it yields CATSISRGNTEAFF. The full variable domain, its missing parts supplied by reference TRBV15 and TRBJ1-1, is DAMVIQNPRYQVTQFGKPVTLSCSQTLNHNVMYWYQQKSSQAPKLLFHYYDKDFNNEADTPDNFQSRRPNTSFCFLDIRSPGLGDTAMYLCATSISRGNTEAFFGQGTRLTVV.

This chain uses TRBV28 with TRBJ2-1; no firm D call. Per the germline V gene, CDR1 is MDHEN and CDR2 is SYDVKM. This CDR3 has 11 amino acids. Trimming stripped 6 bases from V and 4 bases from J, with 4 bases between. In DNA, the CDR3 is TGTGCCAGCAGGCAGTACAATGAGCAGTTCTTC. The encoded protein is CASRQYNEQFF.

The CDR3 here is CASSRPSEVNQFF. In nucleotides, the CDR3 is TGTGCCAGCAGCCGTCCTAGCGAGGTTAATCAGTTCTTC. The chain combines TRBV14 with TRBJ2-1; TRBD2 is a possible D gene (6 bases). Germline CDR1 SGHDN, CDR2 FVKESK. The CDR3 is 13 amino acids. Trimming shortened V by 4 bases and J by 13 bases, and 17 bases separated the two germline ends.

The chain has TRBV20-1 and TRBJ1-2; D is unclear. With 6 bases removed from V and 8 bases from J, the gap between germline ends came to 13 bases. This CDR3 is 11 amino acids long. Germline V lookup: CDR1 DFQATT, CDR2 SNEGSKA (reference sequence). The CDR3 DNA sequence: TGCAGTGCCGCCGCCCGGGGAGGCTACACCTTC. Translated: CSAAARGGYTF.

The rearrangement links TRBV30 to TRBJ1-2, with 7 positions matching TRBD1. CDR1 and CDR2 (germline): GTSNPN, SVGIG (reference sequence). Trimming took 2 bases from V and 6 from J; bases not matched to a gene: 3. The CDR3 length is 12 residues. The CDR3 DNA reads TGTGCCTGGAGTCCGACAGGGAATGGCTACACCTTC. The encoded protein is CAWSPTGNGYTF.

The V and J genes are TRBV28 and TRBJ2-7; 14 bases map to TRBD2. V gave up 5 bases and J gave up 7 bases; unmatched junction bases: 1. The CDR3 consists of 13 residues. Germline lookup yields CDR1 MDHEN and CDR2 SYDVKM. This chain's CDR3 is CASSRLAGGEQYF. DNA of the CDR3: TGTGCCAGCAGTCGACTAGCGGGAGGGGAGCAGTACTTC.

The chain is built from TRBV9 and TRBJ2-1, with 9 nucleotides matching TRBD2. Per the germline V gene, CDR1 is SGDLS and CDR2 is YYNGEE. V lost 2 bases, J lost 7 bases, and 7 bases stayed unmatched. There are 15 residues in the CDR3. In nucleotides, the CDR3 is TGTGCCAGCAGCGTCGGCGGGAGGGAAGGGAATGAGCAGTTCTTC. It codes for CASSVGGREGNEQFF.

The chain joins TRBV19 to TRBJ2-1, with 8 bases aligning to TRBD2. V lost 3 bases to trimming and J lost 4 bases; unmatched junction nucleotides: 11. The germline CDR1 and CDR2 sequences are LNHDA and SQIVND (reference sequence). The CDR3 totals 17 residues. The DNA of the CDR3 is TGTGCCAGTAGTATTATCGGTAGCGGGAATAGGTACAATGAGCAGTTCTTC. Amino acid sequence: CASSIIGSGNRYNEQFF.

The V gene is TRBV19, the J gene TRBJ2-1; D is uncertain. There are 13 residues in the CDR3. V was pared by 7 bases and J by 0 bases, with 7 bases between. The V gene's germline CDR1 is LNHDA and CDR2 SQIVND (reference sequence). CDR3 in amino acids: CASTSHSYNEQFF. In DNA, the CDR3 is TGTGCCAGTACTAGTCACTCCTACAATGAGCAGTTCTTC. The full variable domain, its missing parts supplied by reference TRBV19 and TRBJ2-1, is DGGITQSPKYLFRKEGQNVTLSCEQNLNHDAMYWYRQDPGQGLRLIYYSQIVNDFQKGDIAEGYSVSREKKESFPLTVTSAQKNPTAFYLCASTSHSYNEQFFGPGTRLTVL.

V gene TRBV6-5 combines with J gene TRBJ2-2; the match to TRBD2 covers 7 bases. V was clipped by 6 bases and J by 0 bases; unmatched bases: 4. The CDR3 totals 15 residues. Germline CDR1 reads MNHEY; CDR2 reads SVGAGI. CDR3 bases: TGTGCCAGCAGCCCCAGCGGGGCGAACACCGGGGAGCTGTTTTTT. Amino acids: CASSPSGANTGELFF.

The chain employs TRBV27 and TRBJ2-7; weak D call: TRBD1 (5 bases). From germline, CDR1 is MNHEY and CDR2 SMNVEV (reference sequence). This CDR3 comprises 11 residues. V shed 9 bases and J shed 4 bases, with 10 bases lying between them. The CDR3 loop reads CASGAAYEQYF. DNA of the CDR3: TGTGCCAGTGGGGCCGCGTACGAGCAGTACTTC.

V is TRBV9 and J is TRBJ2-7; no reliable D call. This CDR3 has 13 residues. Germline lookup yields CDR1 SGDLS and CDR2 YYNGEE. With 3 bases removed from V and 3 bases from J, the gap between germline ends came to 10 bases. The CDR3 coding sequence is TGTGCCAGCAGCGCTTCTCTCCGCTACGAGCAGTACTTC. As protein: CASSASLRYEQYF.

This chain links TRBV7-2 with TRBJ2-7; the match to TRBD2 covers 10 bases. V gave up 2 bases and J gave up 5 bases; unmatched junction bases: 3. Germline CDR1 is SGHTA and CDR2 is FQGNSA. The CDR3 has 14 amino acids. DNA of the CDR3: TGTGCCAGCAGCTTAACTAGCGGGATCAACGAGCAGTACTTC. Protein product: CASSLTSGINEQYF.

The chain joins TRBV2 to TRBJ1-3; no clear D gene. Germline CDR1 is SNHLY and CDR2 is FYNNEI. The V end lost 6 bases, the J end lost 5 bases, and 17 bases lay between the germline ends. This CDR3 has 15 residues. CDR3 DNA: TGTGCCAGCAGGGAGGCACGGTCCGCACGAAACACCATATATTTT. Translating gives CASREARSARNTIYF.

The chain carries TRBV9 and TRBJ2-1; a weak D match, TRBD2 (6 bases). CDR1 SGDLS and CDR2 YYNGEE come from the germline V gene. The CDR3 is made up of 14 amino acids. Trimming left V 4 bases short and J 5 bases short, with 13 bases between. The CDR3 spells CASSPTSYHNEQFF. In DNA form, the CDR3 reads TGTGCCAGCAGCCCTACTAGCTACCACAATGAGCAGTTCTTC.

The chain has TRBV28 and TRBJ2-1; a possible D gene is TRBD2 (6 bases). V was pared by 5 bases and J by 1 base, with 15 bases between. CDR1 and CDR2 (germline): MDHEN, SYDVKM. The CDR3 runs 16 residues. The CDR3 loop reads CASSINYSGSYNEQFF. CDR3 sequence (DNA): TGTGCCAGCAGTATCAACTATAGCGGATCCTACAATGAGCAGTTCTTC.

This clone was seen only once. One end of the junction does not line up with germline, which may come from a read error. In nucleotides, the CDR3 is TGTGCTAGCAGCAAGGGTGGACAGGTGGGGTCCTACGAGCAGTACTTC. It encodes CASSKGGQVGSYEQYF. The V call is TRBV7-7, the J call TRBJ2-7; 7 bases match TRBD1. The CDR3 loop spans 16 amino acids. Germline V gives CDR1 SSHAT, CDR2 FNYEAQ (reference sequence).

Only a few counts were recorded for this clone. The chain employs TRBV7-6 and TRBJ2-1, with D perhaps TRBD1 (5 bases). In germline, CDR1 is SGHVS, CDR2 FNYEAQ. This CDR3 region has 13 residues. Trimming took 2 bases from V and 5 from J, leaving 7 bases between them. The CDR3 DNA sequence: TGTGCCAGCAGCTTAAGACAGAACAATGAGCAGTTCTTC. Its translation is CASSLRQNNEQFF. The entire variable domain, with the rest obtained from reference TRBV7-6 and TRBJ2-1, is as follows: GAGVSQSPRYKVTKRGQDVALRCDPISGHVSLYWYRQALGQGPEFLTYFNYEAQQDKSGLPNDRFSAERPEGSISTLTIQRTEQRDSAMYRCASSLRQNNEQFFGPGTRLTVL.

The chain is built from TRBV28 and TRBJ1-2; 9 nucleotides line up with TRBD1. Looked up from germline, CDR1 is MDHEN and CDR2 is SYDVKM. The CDR3 sequence is 15 residues long. V lost 8 bases and J lost 5; bases outside the gene matches: 12. The CDR3 spells CASPTPGTGFYGYTF. As DNA, the CDR3 is TGTGCCAGCCCGACGCCCGGGACAGGGTTTTATGGCTACACCTTC.